These 32 T cell receptor beta chains were sequenced from one sample in a study of blood T cell repertoires in COVID-19. Only in-frame clones appear in the TCRdb table, and some are missing; sequencing was by immunoSEQ multiplex PCR. Altogether roughly 200,000 clones are present, 88% being singletons, with the ten largest covering roughly 5.5%. Sample: peripheral blood. The receptors derive from a man aged 40-55 years with active or convalescent COVID-19.

The chain uses TRBV5-1 and TRBJ2-7; a weak D match, TRBD1 (6 bases). The CDR3 is made up of 12 amino acids. The V gene's germline CDR1 is SGHRS and CDR2 YFSETQ. The V and J ends lost 4 bases and 2 bases respectively, with 7 bases between them. The CDR3 reads CASSRQAYEQYF. CDR3 nucleotide sequence: TGCGCCAGCAGCCGACAGGCCTACGAGCAGTACTTC.

The chain has TRBV6-1 and TRBJ1-4; TRBD1 matches 8 bases. Trimming took 4 bases from V and 7 from J; bases not matched to a gene: 14. CDR1 and CDR2 (germline): MNHNS, SASEGT. CDR3 length: 17 residues. The CDR3 region has the DNA TGTGCCAGCAGTGGACAGGGGTTTGCTTTCTTGGGTGAAAAACTGTTTTTT. It codes for CASSGQGFAFLGEKLFF.

This sequence joins TRBV28 and TRBJ2-4; possible D gene TRBD1, 6 bases. Trimming pared 6 bases from V and 3 bases from J, leaving 15 bases between. The CDR3 loop spans 15 amino acids. Germline V gives CDR1 MDHEN, CDR2 SYDVKM. DNA of the CDR3: TGTGCCAGCAGCTCGGACAGTTTGGTCAAAAACATTCAGTACTTC. Translated, it gives CASSSDSLVKNIQYF.

This rearrangement joins TRBV5-1 to TRBJ2-3, with D possibly TRBD2 on 5 matching bases. The CDR3 sequence is 14 residues long. Germline V lookup: CDR1 SGHRS, CDR2 YFSETQ. With 1 base removed from V and 6 bases from J, the gap between germline ends came to 12 bases. CDR3 protein: CASSLRPGYDTQYF. In DNA, the CDR3 is TGCGCCAGCAGCTTGCGACCGGGGTATGATACGCAGTATTTT.

The CDR3 reads CASSWTDSNQPQHF. The DNA of the CDR3 is TGTGCCAGCAGCTGGACTGATAGCAATCAGCCCCAGCATTTT. The chain joins TRBV5-8 to TRBJ1-5, with D unclear. Trimming removed 3 bases at V and 0 bases at J, with 7 bases between. This CDR3 contains 14 residues. The germline V gene encodes CDR1 SGHTS and CDR2 YDEGEE.

The CDR3 nucleotides are TGTGCCAGCAGCTTAACTAACACAGATACGCAGTATTTT. Its protein is CASSLTNTDTQYF. V and J are TRBV7-3 and TRBJ2-3; D is uncertain. Trimming shortened V by 0 bases and J by 2 bases, and 3 bases separated the two germline ends. Germline V lookup: CDR1 SGHTA, CDR2 FQGTGA. The CDR3 totals 13 residues.

The genes are TRBV28 and TRBJ2-7, with D possibly matching TRBD1 (6 bases). The CDR3 totals 16 residues. Germline loops: CDR1 MDHEN, CDR2 SYDVKM. Trimming left V 8 bases short and J 2 bases short, with 22 bases between. The CDR3 DNA reads as TGTGCCAGCCGACCTCCTATGGGACAAGGAACCTACGAGCAGTACTTC. Its protein product is CASRPPMGQGTYEQYF.

This clone appeared a single time. The rearrangement joins TRBV30 to TRBJ1-1; 9 nucleotides agree with TRBD1. Germline CDR1 reads GTSNPN; CDR2 reads SVGIG (reference sequence). J lost 3 bases, V lost 5 bases, and 1 base had no gene match. The CDR3 contains 12 residues. The CDR3 DNA reads as TGTGCCTGGGACAGGGGGGACACTGAAGCTTTCTTT. It encodes CAWDRGDTEAFF.

This clone was seen a handful of times. The rearrangement links TRBV5-4 to TRBJ1-2; D is undetermined. V lost 0 bases to trimming and J lost 7 bases, with 10 bases between them. The length of the CDR3 is 13 residues. Germline CDR1 is SGHNT and CDR2 is YYREEE (reference sequence). CDR3 bases: TGTGCCAGCAGCTTGGCCCTAGAATCTGGCTACACCTTC. This encodes CASSLALESGYTF.

The chain recombines TRBV7-2 with TRBJ2-3; tentative D call: TRBD1 (5 bases). The germline gives CDR1 SGHTA, CDR2 FQGNSA. V was pared by 1 base and J by 5 bases, with 16 bases between. CDR3 size: 16 residues. CDR3 amino acids: CASSLGRVEGVDTQYF. CDR3 nucleotides: TGTGCCAGCAGCTTAGGGCGCGTTGAAGGGGTAGATACGCAGTATTTT.

This rearrangement joins TRBV5-1 to TRBJ2-3; D unresolved. The CDR3 extends over 17 amino acids. The germline V gene encodes CDR1 SGHRS and CDR2 YFSETQ. V lost 1 base, J lost 0 bases, and 15 bases lay in between. CDR3 sequence reads: CASSLSLVSRSTDTQYF. The CDR3 coding sequence is TGCGCCAGCAGCTTGTCGCTCGTGAGTCGCAGCACAGATACGCAGTATTTT. Variable domain in full (rest from reference TRBV5-1 and TRBJ2-3): KAGVTQTPRYLIKTRGQQVTLSCSPISGHRSVSWYQQTPGQGLQFLFEYFSETQRNKGNFPGRFSGRQFSNSRSEMNVSTLELGDSALYLCASSLSLVSRSTDTQYFGPGTRLTVL.

The chain employs TRBV7-2 and TRBJ1-1; a possible D gene is TRBD1 (5 bases). Germline loops: CDR1 SGHTA, CDR2 FQGNSA. V was clipped by 4 bases and J by 1 base, with 7 bases between them. This CDR3 spans 13 amino acids. The CDR3 protein is CASSSDRNTEAFF. The CDR3 coding sequence is TGTGCCAGCAGCTCAGACAGGAACACTGAAGCTTTCTTT.

The chain uses TRBV11-2 and TRBJ2-4; 9 nucleotides align to TRBD1. The CDR3 contains 17 residues. V shed 4 bases and J 0 bases; nucleotides not matched to a gene: 7. Germline CDR1 SGHAT, CDR2 FQNNGV. The CDR3 loop reads CASSSADRGLAKNIQYF. As DNA, the CDR3 is TGTGCCAGCAGCTCCGCCGACAGGGGGTTAGCCAAAAACATTCAGTACTTC. The whole variable domain, remainder taken from reference TRBV11-2 and TRBJ2-4, is EAGVAQSPRYKIIEKRQSVAFWCNPISGHATLYWYQQILGQGPKLLIQFQNNGVVDDSQLPKDRFSAERLKGVDSTLKIQPAKLEDSAVYLCASSSADRGLAKNIQYFGAGTRLSVL.

This rearrangement joins TRBV6-1 to TRBJ1-2, with 8 nucleotides matching TRBD1. Trimming removed 3 bases from V and 7 bases from J; junction bases left unmatched: 4. CDR3 size: 13 residues. Germline V lookup: CDR1 MNHNS, CDR2 SASEGT. The CDR3 DNA is TGTGCCAGCAGTGACCACAGGGGGTCTGGCTACACCTTC. Its protein is CASSDHRGSGYTF.

This rearrangement joins TRBV19 to TRBJ1-1; D is uncertain. Trimming pared 5 bases from V and 2 bases from J, leaving 15 bases between. CDR3 length equals 15 residues. Germline V gene lookup returns CDR1 LNHDA and CDR2 SQIVND (reference sequence). CDR3 coding DNA: TGTGCCAGTAGTGTTCACAGCAATTTCAACACTGAAGCTTTCTTT. Its translation is CASSVHSNFNTEAFF.

The gene calls are TRBV2 and TRBJ2-3, with TRBD1 matching 8 bases. The CDR3 sequence is 17 residues long. The trim removed 4 bases at V and 2 bases at J, leaving 11 bases unmatched. The germline V gene has CDR1 SNHLY and CDR2 FYNNEI. The DNA for the CDR3 is TGTGCCAGCAGTGCGACCGGGACAGGCTTTCCCACAGATACGCAGTATTTT. It is translated as CASSATGTGFPTDTQYF.

This clone was seen just once. The rearrangement links TRBV28 to TRBJ1-2; TRBD1 matches 7 bases. The V gene's germline CDR1 is MDHEN and CDR2 SYDVKM. V shed 5 bases and J 3 bases; nucleotides not matched to a gene: 6. The CDR3 contains 14 residues. The CDR3 DNA sequence: TGTGCCAGCAGTGTCATAGGGACAGACTATGGCTACACCTTC. Its protein product is CASSVIGTDYGYTF.

The chain couples TRBV5-4 to TRBJ2-3; TRBD1 agrees at 7 bases. The CDR3 totals 12 residues. V shed 10 bases, J shed 1 base, and the junction held 3 bases outside the gene matches. CDR1 is SGHNT, CDR2 YYREEE, per germline (reference sequence). CDR3 coding DNA: TGTGCCGGAACAGGGGGCACAGATACGCAGTATTTT. Translating it yields CAGTGGTDTQYF.

V is TRBV13 and J is TRBJ2-1; 13 positions match TRBD2. The CDR3 extends over 16 amino acids. Losses at the gene ends were 6 bases for V and 9 bases for J; bases not matched to a gene: 11. The germline gives CDR1 PRHDT, CDR2 FYEKMQ (reference sequence). CDR3 amino acids: CASSRRTSGRATEQFF. In DNA, the CDR3 is TGTGCCAGCAGTAGGCGAACTAGCGGGAGGGCCACTGAGCAGTTCTTC.

The chain combines TRBV28 with TRBJ1-2, with unresolved D. V lost 8 bases to trimming and J lost 12 bases, with 13 bases between them. CDR3 size: 10 residues. Germline CDR1 and CDR2: MDHEN and SYDVKM. The CDR3 region has the DNA TGTGCCAGCGGCCCCTCCGGGGACACCTTC. Translated, it gives CASGPSGDTF.

The chain joins TRBV5-1 to TRBJ2-7, with 7 bases fitting TRBD1. Germline V lookup: CDR1 SGHRS, CDR2 YFSETQ. This CDR3 has 14 residues. V shed 7 bases and J 4 bases; nucleotides not matched to a gene: 11. DNA for the CDR3: TGCGCCAGCCGAGTCACAGGGGACGGTTACGAGCAGTACTTC. This sequence encodes CASRVTGDGYEQYF.

This clone was detected only once. This chain joins TRBV15 and TRBJ1-2, with unresolved D. CDR1 and CDR2 from the germline V gene are LNHNV and YYDKDF (reference sequence). This CDR3 has 12 residues. V was cut by 1 base and J by 6 bases, with 6 bases left in between. The CDR3 sequence: CATSRGTNGYTF. The CDR3 bases are TGTGCCACCAGCAGAGGTACAAATGGCTACACCTTC.

This clone was observed a few times. The chain has TRBV29-1 and TRBJ2-2, with 11 positions matching TRBD1. This CDR3 comprises 16 residues. V lost 0 bases to trimming and J lost 5 bases; unmatched junction nucleotides: 5. CDR1 and CDR2 from the germline V gene are SQVTM and ANQGSEA. CDR3 bases: TGCAGCGTTGAAGACAATCGGGACAGGGGGACCGGGGAGCTGTTTTTT. Encoded protein: CSVEDNRDRGTGELFF.

This chain uses TRBV19 with TRBJ2-3; a possible D gene is TRBD2 (5 bases). There are 16 residues in the CDR3. Trimming took off 5 bases at V and 2 bases at J, with 17 bases between the two ends. The germline V gene has CDR1 LNHDA and CDR2 SQIVND (reference sequence). CDR3 coding DNA: TGTGCCAGTAGTTCCCCGGCCGGGAAAAACACAGATACGCAGTATTTT. This encodes CASSSPAGKNTDTQYF.

V gene TRBV6-2 or TRBV6-3 combines with J gene TRBJ2-3, with TRBD1 matching 9 bases. The germline CDR1 and CDR2 sequences are MNHEY and SVGEGT. CDR3 length: 15 amino acids. Germline trimming cut 5 bases from V and 2 bases from J; bases unmatched to any gene: 5. DNA for the CDR3: TGTGCCAGCAGTGGGACAGGGAAAAACACAGATACGCAGTATTTT. It encodes CASSGTGKNTDTQYF.

In this sample, this clone turned up a few times. The chain carries TRBV24-1 and TRBJ1-5; possible D gene TRBD1, 5 bases. With 8 bases removed from V and 3 bases from J, the gap between germline ends came to 7 bases. The CDR3 is 12 residues long. Looked up from germline, CDR1 is KGHDR and CDR2 is SFDVKD. The CDR3 DNA sequence: TGTGCCACCACAGGGCTCAATCAGCCCCAGCATTTT. Translating gives CATTGLNQPQHF.

Only a few counts were recorded for this clone. The chain has TRBV2 and TRBJ1-1; 11 bases agree with TRBD1. There are 15 residues in the CDR3. From germline, CDR1 is SNHLY and CDR2 FYNNEI. The V segment lost 6 bases and the J segment 5 bases; nucleotides outside the gene matches: 8. CDR3 sequence reads: CASSQTGTGGTEAFF. DNA of the CDR3: TGTGCCAGCAGCCAAACCGGGACAGGGGGTACTGAAGCTTTCTTT. Filled out from reference TRBV2 and TRBJ1-1, the complete variable domain reads EPEVTQTPSHQVTQMGQEVILRCVPISNHLYFYWYRQILGQKVEFLVSFYNNEISEKSEIFDDQFSVERPDGSNFTLKIRSTKLEDSAMYFCASSQTGTGGTEAFFGQGTRLTVV.

The chain combines TRBV4-1 with TRBJ2-7, with 7 bases aligning to TRBD1. The CDR3 extends over 14 amino acids. Losses at the gene ends were 1 base for V and 3 bases for J; bases not matched to a gene: 3. Germline CDR1 is MGHRA and CDR2 is YSYEKL. The DNA for the CDR3 is TGCGCCAGCAGCCAAGTACAGGGGAACTACGAGCAGTACTTC. Translation gives CASSQVQGNYEQYF.

The CDR3 spells CASSQEQGIDTQYF. For the CDR3, the DNA is TGTGCCAGCAGCCAGGAGCAGGGCATAGATACGCAGTATTTT. V is TRBV6-5 and J is TRBJ2-3; tentative D call: TRBD1 (5 bases). V lost 6 bases and J lost 5, with 15 bases in between. Germline V gives CDR1 MNHEY, CDR2 SVGAGI. The CDR3 runs to 14 residues.

This sequence joins TRBV3-1 (or the pseudogene TRBV3-2) and TRBJ2-2, with 8 positions matching TRBD2. The CDR3 is made up of 19 amino acids. CDR1 LGHDT and CDR2 YNNKEL come from the germline V gene (reference sequence). With V trimmed by 0 bases and J by 3 bases, 12 bases remained unmatched. In DNA, the CDR3 is TGTGCCAGCAGCCAAGATTCAGGCGGGAGGATTTTCGACACCGGGGAGCTGTTTTTT. Its translation is CASSQDSGGRIFDTGELFF.

V and J are TRBV25-1 and TRBJ2-5; the D gene is possibly TRBD1 (5 bases). Germline V gene sequence: CDR1 MGHDK, CDR2 SYGVNS. V lost 3 bases and J 0 bases, leaving 14 bases between the germline ends. The CDR3 is 16 residues long. DNA of the CDR3: TGTGCCAGCAGTGAGGGGCAGCCGATGTACCAAGAGACCCAGTACTTC. It translates to CASSEGQPMYQETQYF.

The chain joins TRBV9 to TRBJ1-2, with D unresolved. Germline V CDR1 and CDR2: SGDLS, YYNGEE. Between the trimmed V and J ends, which lost 1 base and 7 bases, there was a span of 11 bases. The CDR3 runs to 13 residues. The DNA for the CDR3 is TGTGCCAGCAGCGTAAGGGAGGAAAGTGGCTACACCTTC. Residues: CASSVREESGYTF.